The 5 T cell receptor beta chains below were found in one sample sequenced in a study of T cells in Graves' hyperthyroidism and ophthalmopathy. Template material for amplifying TCR beta CDR3 regions consisted of RNA transcripts. In the first-round RT-PCR of the TCR CDR3, the HTBI primer set was used. Using its own MiXCR run on the multiplex PCR reads, TCRdb lists one record per CDR3 protein. The sample includes under 650,000 distinct CDR3 sequences, around 15% of them seen just once. The sequenced material came from blood. The receptor source for this set is a woman in her thirties with Graves' hyperthyroidism.

There are many counts of this clonotype. The V gene is TRBV12-3 or TRBV12-4, the J gene TRBJ2-5; D is undetermined. Trimming cost V 3 bases and J 2 bases, with 4 bases left between them. This CDR3 is built from 12 residues. The CDR3 sequence: CASSFNQETQYF. The CDR3 coding sequence is TGTGCCAGCAGTTTCAATCAAGAGACCCAGTACTTC.

A note on this clonotype: A much larger clone differs by one base, so this may be a read error. The chain recombines TRBV18 with TRBJ1-1; D not resolved. Germline values: CDR1 KGHSH, CDR2 LQKENI. The CDR3 is 14 amino acids. The CDR3 reads CASSPYSVNTGAFF. DNA of the CDR3: TGTGCCAGCTCACCGTACAGCGTGAACACTGGAGCTTTCTTT. The variable domain in full, completed from reference TRBV18 and TRBJ1-1, reads NAGVMQNPRHLVRRRGQEARLRCSPMKGHSHVYWYRQLPEEGLKFMVYLQKENIIDESGMPKERFSAEFPKEGPSILRIQQVVRGDSAAYFCASSPYSVNTGAFFGQGTRLTVV.

This clonotype has ten or more counts. V and J are TRBV6-5 and TRBJ2-1; D gene uncertain. CDR3 length equals 13 residues. V lost 0 bases and J 5 bases, leaving 5 bases between the germline ends. CDR1 is MNHEY and CDR2 is SVGAGI in the germline V gene. CDR3 protein: CASSYSRDNEQFF. The CDR3 nucleotides read TGTGCCAGCAGTTACTCGAGAGACAATGAGCAGTTCTTC.

This clonotype was seen at least ten times. This sequence joins TRBV28 and TRBJ2-7; D tentatively reads TRBD1 or TRBD2 (5 bases each). Trimming took off 7 bases at V and 1 base at J, with 14 bases between the two ends. Per germline, CDR1 MDHEN and CDR2 SYDVKM. The CDR3 is 14 residues long. Here the CDR3 reads CASISPGRSYEQYF. The CDR3, as DNA: TGTGCCAGCATTTCCCCGGGACGGTCCTACGAGCAGTACTTC.

This clonotype was counted ten times or more. J is TRBJ2-4 and V is TRBV20-1; 9 positions agree with TRBD2. Germline values: CDR1 DFQATT, CDR2 SNEGSKA (reference sequence). The V segment lost 1 base and the J segment 0 bases; nucleotides outside the gene matches: 1. CDR3 size: 15 residues. This chain's CDR3 is CSARGTSVAKNIQYF. CDR3 nucleotide sequence: TGCAGTGCTAGAGGGACTAGCGTAGCCAAAAACATTCAGTACTTC.